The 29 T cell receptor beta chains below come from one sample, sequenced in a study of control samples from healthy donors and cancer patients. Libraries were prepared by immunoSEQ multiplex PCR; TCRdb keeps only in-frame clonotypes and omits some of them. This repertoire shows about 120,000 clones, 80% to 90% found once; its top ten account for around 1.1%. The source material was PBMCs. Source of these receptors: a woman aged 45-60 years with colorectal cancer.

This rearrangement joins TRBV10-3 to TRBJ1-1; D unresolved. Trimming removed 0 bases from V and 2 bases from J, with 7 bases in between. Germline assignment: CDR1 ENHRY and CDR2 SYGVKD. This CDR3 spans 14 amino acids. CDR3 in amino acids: CAISESITNTEAFF. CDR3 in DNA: TGTGCCATCAGTGAGTCAATTACCAACACTGAAGCTTTCTTT.

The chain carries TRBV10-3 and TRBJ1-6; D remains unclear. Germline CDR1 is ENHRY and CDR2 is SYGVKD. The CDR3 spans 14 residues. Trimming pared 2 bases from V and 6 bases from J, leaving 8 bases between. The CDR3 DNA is TGTGCCATCAGTGAGGAGGTCGGTAATTCACCCCTCCACTTT. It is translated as CAISEEVGNSPLHF.

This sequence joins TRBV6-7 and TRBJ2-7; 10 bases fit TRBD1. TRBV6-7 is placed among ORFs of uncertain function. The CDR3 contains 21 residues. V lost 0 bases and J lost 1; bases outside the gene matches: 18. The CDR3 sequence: CASSYSTSRTGGHQGSYEQYF. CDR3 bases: TGTGCCAGCAGTTACTCGACCTCCCGGACAGGGGGACATCAAGGGTCCTACGAGCAGTACTTC.

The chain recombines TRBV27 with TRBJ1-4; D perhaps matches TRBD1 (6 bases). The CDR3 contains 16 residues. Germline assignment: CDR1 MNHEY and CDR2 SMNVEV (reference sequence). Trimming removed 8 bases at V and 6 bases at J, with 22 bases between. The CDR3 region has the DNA TGTGCCAGCTCATCTCCGGGCCGAGGGGGGTATGAAAAACTGTTTTTT. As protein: CASSSPGRGGYEKLFF.

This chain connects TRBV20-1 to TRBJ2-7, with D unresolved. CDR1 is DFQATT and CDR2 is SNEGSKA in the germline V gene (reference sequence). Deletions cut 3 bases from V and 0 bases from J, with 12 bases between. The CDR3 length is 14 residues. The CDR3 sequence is CSASTALNSYEQYF. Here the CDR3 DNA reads TGCAGTGCTAGTACAGCTCTAAACTCCTACGAGCAGTACTTC.

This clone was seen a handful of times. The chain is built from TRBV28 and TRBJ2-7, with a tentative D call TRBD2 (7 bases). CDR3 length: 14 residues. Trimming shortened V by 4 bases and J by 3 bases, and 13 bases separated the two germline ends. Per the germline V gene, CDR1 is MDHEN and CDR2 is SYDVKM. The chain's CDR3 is CASSSAGHNYEQYF. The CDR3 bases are TGTGCCAGCAGTTCAGCGGGACACAACTACGAGCAGTACTTC. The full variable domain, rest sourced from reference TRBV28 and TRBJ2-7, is DVKVTQSSRYLVKRTGEKVFLECVQDMDHENMFWYRQDPGLGLRLIYFSYDVKMKEKGDIPEGYSVSREKKERFSLILESASTNQTSMYLCASSSAGHNYEQYFGPGTRLTVT.

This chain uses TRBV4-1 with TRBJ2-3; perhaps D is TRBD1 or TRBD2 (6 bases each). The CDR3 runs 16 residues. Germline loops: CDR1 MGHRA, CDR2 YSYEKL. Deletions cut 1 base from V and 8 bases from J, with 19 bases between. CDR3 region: CASSQVTGRGLGTQYF. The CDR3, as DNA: TGCGCCAGCAGCCAAGTCACCGGCAGGGGACTGGGTACGCAGTATTTT.

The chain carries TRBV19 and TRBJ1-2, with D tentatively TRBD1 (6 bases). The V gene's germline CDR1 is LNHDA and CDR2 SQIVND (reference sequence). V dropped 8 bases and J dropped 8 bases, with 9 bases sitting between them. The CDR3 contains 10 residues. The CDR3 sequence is CASYRVGYTF. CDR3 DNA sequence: TGTGCCAGTTACAGGGTCGGCTACACCTTC.

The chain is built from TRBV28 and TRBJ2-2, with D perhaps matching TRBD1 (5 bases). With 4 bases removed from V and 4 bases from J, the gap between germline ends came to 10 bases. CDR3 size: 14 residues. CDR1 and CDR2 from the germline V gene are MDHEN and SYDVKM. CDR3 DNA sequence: TGTGCCAGCAGTTACGGACACCTCACCGGGGAGCTGTTTTTT. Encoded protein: CASSYGHLTGELFF.

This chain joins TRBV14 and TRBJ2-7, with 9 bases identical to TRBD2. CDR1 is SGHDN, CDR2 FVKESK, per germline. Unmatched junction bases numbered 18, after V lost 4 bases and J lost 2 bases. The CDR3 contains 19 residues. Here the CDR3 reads CASSPWETSTSGKTYEQYF. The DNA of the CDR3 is TGTGCCAGCAGCCCCTGGGAAACCTCGACTAGCGGAAAAACCTACGAGCAGTACTTC.

The CDR3 spells CASSKGHSYEQYF. In DNA, the CDR3 is TGTGCCAGCAGCAAGGGACACTCCTACGAGCAGTACTTC. The rearrangement uses TRBV5-6 and TRBJ2-7, with TRBD1 as a possible D gene (6 bases). The CDR3 has 13 amino acids. The V end was cut by 4 bases, the J end by 0 bases, with 8 bases between. CDR1 and CDR2 from the germline V gene are SGHDT and YYEEEE.

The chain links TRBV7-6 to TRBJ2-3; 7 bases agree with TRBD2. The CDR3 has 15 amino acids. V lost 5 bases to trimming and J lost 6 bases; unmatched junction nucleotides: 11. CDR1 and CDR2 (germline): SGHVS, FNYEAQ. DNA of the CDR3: TGTGCCAGCAGCCAGATTGGCGGGAGCAGGGATACGCAGTATTTT. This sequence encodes CASSQIGGSRDTQYF.

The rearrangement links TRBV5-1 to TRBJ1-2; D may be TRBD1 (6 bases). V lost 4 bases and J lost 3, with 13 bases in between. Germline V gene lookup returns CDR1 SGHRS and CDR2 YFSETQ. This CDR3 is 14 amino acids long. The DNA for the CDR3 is TGCGCCAGCAGCCAGAGGGCAGGGGACTATGGCTACACCTTC. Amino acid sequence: CASSQRAGDYGYTF.

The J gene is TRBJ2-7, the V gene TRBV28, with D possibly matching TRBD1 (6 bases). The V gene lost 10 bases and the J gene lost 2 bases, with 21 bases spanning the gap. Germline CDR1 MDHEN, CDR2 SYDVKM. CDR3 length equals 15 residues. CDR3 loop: CATKKTGTFTYEQYF. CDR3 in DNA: TGTGCCACCAAGAAGACCGGGACATTCACCTACGAGCAGTACTTC.

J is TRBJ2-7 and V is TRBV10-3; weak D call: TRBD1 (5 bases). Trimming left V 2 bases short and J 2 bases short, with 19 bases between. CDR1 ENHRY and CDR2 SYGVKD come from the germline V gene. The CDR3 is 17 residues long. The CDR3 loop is CAISEPQVAGNPYEQYF. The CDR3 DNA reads TGTGCCATCAGTGAGCCTCAGGTGGCAGGGAACCCCTACGAGCAGTACTTC.

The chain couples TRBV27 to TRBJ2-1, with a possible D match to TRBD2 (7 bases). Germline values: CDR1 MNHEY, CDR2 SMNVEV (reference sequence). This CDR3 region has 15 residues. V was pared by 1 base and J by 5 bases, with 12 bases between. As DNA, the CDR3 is TGTGCCAGCAGTTTATACGGGGGGCAGAACAATGAGCAGTTCTTC. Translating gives CASSLYGGQNNEQFF.

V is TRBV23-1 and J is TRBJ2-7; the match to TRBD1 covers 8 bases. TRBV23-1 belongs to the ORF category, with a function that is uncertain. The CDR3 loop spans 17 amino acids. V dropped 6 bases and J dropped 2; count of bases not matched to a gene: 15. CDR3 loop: CASSPDYGTGEAYEQYF. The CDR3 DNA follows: TGCGCCAGCAGCCCTGATTACGGGACAGGAGAGGCCTACGAGCAGTACTTC.

CDR3 region: CASSLDGTGAGANVLTF. The CDR3 coding sequence is TGCGCCAGCAGCTTGGATGGGACAGGGGCTGGGGCCAACGTCCTGACTTTC. This sequence joins TRBV5-1 and TRBJ2-6; 10 bases are a match to TRBD1. Germline assignment: CDR1 SGHRS and CDR2 YFSETQ. V lost 0 bases to trimming and J lost 2 bases; unmatched junction nucleotides: 2. The CDR3 has 17 residues.

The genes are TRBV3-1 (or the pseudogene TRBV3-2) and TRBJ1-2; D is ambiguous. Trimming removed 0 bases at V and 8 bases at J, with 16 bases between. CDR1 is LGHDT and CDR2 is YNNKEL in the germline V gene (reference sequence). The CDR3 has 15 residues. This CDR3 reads CASSQDLGQAGGYTF. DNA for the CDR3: TGTGCCAGCAGCCAAGATCTAGGCCAGGCAGGCGGCTACACCTTC.

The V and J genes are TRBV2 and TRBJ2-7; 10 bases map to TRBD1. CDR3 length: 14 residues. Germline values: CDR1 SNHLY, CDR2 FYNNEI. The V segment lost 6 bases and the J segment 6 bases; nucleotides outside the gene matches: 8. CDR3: CASRTTGTGAEQYF. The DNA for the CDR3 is TGTGCCAGCAGGACCACCGGGACAGGGGCCGAGCAGTACTTC. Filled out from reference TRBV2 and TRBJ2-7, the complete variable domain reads EPEVTQTPSHQVTQMGQEVILRCVPISNHLYFYWYRQILGQKVEFLVSFYNNEISEKSEIFDDQFSVERPDGSNFTLKIRSTKLEDSAMYFCASRTTGTGAEQYFGPGTRLTVT.

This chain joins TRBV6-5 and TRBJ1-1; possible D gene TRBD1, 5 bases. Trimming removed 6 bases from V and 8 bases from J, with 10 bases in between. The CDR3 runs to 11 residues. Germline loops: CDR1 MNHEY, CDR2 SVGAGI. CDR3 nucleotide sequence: TGTGCCAGCAGGCGGGGACCAGAAGCTTTCTTT. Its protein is CASRRGPEAFF.

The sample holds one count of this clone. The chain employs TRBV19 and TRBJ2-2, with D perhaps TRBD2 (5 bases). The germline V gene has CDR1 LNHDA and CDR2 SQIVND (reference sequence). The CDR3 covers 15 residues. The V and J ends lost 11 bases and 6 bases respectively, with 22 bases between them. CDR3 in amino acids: CAVKEVSGDAGELFF. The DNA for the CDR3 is TGTGCCGTTAAGGAGGTGTCCGGGGATGCCGGGGAGCTGTTTTTT. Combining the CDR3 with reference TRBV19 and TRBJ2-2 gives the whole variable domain DGGITQSPKYLFRKEGQNVTLSCEQNLNHDAMYWYRQDPGQGLRLIYYSQIVNDFQKGDIAEGYSVSREKKESFPLTVTSAQKNPTAFYLCAVKEVSGDAGELFFGEGSRLTVL.

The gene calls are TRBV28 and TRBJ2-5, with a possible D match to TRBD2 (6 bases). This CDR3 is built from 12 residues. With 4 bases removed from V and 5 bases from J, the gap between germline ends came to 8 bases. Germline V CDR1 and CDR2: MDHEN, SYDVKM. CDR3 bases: TGTGCCAGCAGTTGGGGGGTCGAGACCCAGTACTTC. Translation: CASSWGVETQYF.

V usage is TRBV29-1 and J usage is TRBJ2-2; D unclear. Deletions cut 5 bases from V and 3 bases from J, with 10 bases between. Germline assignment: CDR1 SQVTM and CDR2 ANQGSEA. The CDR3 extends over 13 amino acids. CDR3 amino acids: CSVLGLDTGELFF. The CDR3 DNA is TGCAGCGTTTTGGGCCTAGACACCGGGGAGCTGTTTTTT.

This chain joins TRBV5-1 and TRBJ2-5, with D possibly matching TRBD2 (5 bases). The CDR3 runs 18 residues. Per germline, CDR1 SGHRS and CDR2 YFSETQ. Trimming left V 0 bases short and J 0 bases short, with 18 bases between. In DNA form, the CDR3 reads TGCGCCAGCAGCTTGGCCAGCGAGTGGGGAGTAAACCAAGAGACCCAGTACTTC. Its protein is CASSLASEWGVNQETQYF.

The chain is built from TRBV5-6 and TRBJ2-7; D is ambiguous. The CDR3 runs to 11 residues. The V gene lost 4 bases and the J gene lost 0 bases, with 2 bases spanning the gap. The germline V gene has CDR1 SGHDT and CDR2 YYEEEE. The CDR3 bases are TGTGCCAGCAGCATCTCCTACGAGCAGTACTTC. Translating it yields CASSISYEQYF.

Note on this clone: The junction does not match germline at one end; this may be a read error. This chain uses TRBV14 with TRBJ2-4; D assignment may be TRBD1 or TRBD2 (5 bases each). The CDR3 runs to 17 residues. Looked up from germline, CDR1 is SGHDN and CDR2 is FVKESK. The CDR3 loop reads CASSQYPGTLAKNIQCF. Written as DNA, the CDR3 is TGTGCCAGCAGTCAATACCCAGGGACCTTAGCCAAAAACATTCAGTGCTTC.

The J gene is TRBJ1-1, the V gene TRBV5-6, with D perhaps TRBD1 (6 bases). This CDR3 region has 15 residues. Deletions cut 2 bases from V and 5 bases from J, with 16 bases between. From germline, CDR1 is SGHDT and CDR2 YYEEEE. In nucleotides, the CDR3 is TGTGCCAGCAGCTTCGGGGGGCTCCCGGGAACTGAAGCTTTCTTT. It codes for CASSFGGLPGTEAFF.

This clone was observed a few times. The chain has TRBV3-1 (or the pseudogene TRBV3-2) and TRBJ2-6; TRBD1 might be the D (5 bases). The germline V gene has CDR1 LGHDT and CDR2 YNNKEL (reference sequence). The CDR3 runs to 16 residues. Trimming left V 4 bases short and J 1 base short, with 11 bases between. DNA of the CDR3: TGTGCCAGCAGCCCGATGACAGTTTCTGGGGCCAACGTCCTGACTTTC. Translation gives CASSPMTVSGANVLTF.